The clone carrying this TCR beta chain was observed at least ten times. The authors built TCR beta libraries using iRepertoire HTBI primers and Arm-PCR of CDR3 regions. TCRdb reanalysed the multiplex PCR reads using MiXCR and keeps one entry per CDR3 protein. The sample includes 620,000 or so distinct CDR3 sequences, approximately 15% of them seen just once. The source of the sample is a study of regulatory T cells in long-lasting Graves disease. This CDR3 comprises 15 residues. V lost 2 bases, J lost 4 bases, and 14 bases lay in between. Germline V gene data show CDR1 as MDHEN and CDR2 as SYDVKM. Time point specified: newly diagnosed GD, antithyroid drugs for less than 3 months. TCR sequences were obtained from RNA taken from PBMCs. These data also featured in a second study, about T cells in Graves' hyperthyroidism and ophthalmopathy.

This specimen consisted of peripheral blood mononuclear cells (PBMCs), obtained at new diagnosis, from a patient treated with antithyroid drugs. The TCR comes from a woman aged 25-40 years with Graves disease. The V and J genes are TRBV28 and TRBJ1-2; D is possibly TRBD1 (5 bases). CDR3 sequence reads: CASSLLSEGTYGYTF. DNA of the CDR3: TGTGCCAGCAGTTTACTGTCTGAGGGGACCTATGGCTACACCTTC.